A single sample gave rise to the 15 T cell receptor beta chains below, sequenced in a study of graft-versus-host responses after intestinal transplantation. Assay used: immunoSEQ multiplex PCR; TCRdb lists only in-frame clones, some missing. Here the sample spans around 110,000 clones, around nine tenths being singletons. These receptors have no known antigen. The sequencing used unstimulated CD4+ T cells sorted from spleen or lymph node cells, collected before transplant. Receptor source: a human donor who was the organ donor for an intestinal transplant.

This clone was seen just once. V and J are TRBV4-3 and TRBJ2-1, with 9 bases lining up with TRBD2. The CDR3 is made up of 16 amino acids. Trimming took 0 bases from V and 13 from J; bases not matched to a gene: 13. Germline loops: CDR1 LGHNA, CDR2 YSLEER. The DNA for the CDR3 is TGCGCCAGCAGCCAAGAACGGTCGGTAGCGGGAGTTGGCCAGTTCTTC. Translating it yields CASSQERSVAGVGQFF.

The chain uses TRBV4-1 and TRBJ1-5; D is uncertain. Germline V gene data show CDR1 as MGHRA and CDR2 as YSYEKL. V lost 0 bases to trimming and J lost 0 bases, with 12 bases between them. This CDR3 has 17 residues. CDR3 nucleotides: TGCGCCAGCAGCCAAGATCCCCAGGTTTATAGCAATCAGCCCCAGCATTTT. This sequence encodes CASSQDPQVYSNQPQHF.

The V call is TRBV7-9, the J call TRBJ2-7, with D perhaps TRBD1 or TRBD2 (5 bases each). Trimming removed 6 bases from V and 6 bases from J, with 15 bases in between. The CDR3 loop spans 13 amino acids. Germline V gene sequence: CDR1 SEHNR, CDR2 FQNEAQ (reference sequence). CDR3 coding DNA: TGTGCCAGCAGTCTAGGGGCGGGCGGCGAGCAGTACTTC. It encodes CASSLGAGGEQYF.

V and J are TRBV21-1 and TRBJ2-3; the D call in the table, TRBD2, was not verified against the DNA. TRBV21-1 is assigned pseudogene status. The CDR3 has 17 residues. This CDR3 is CASTSTSGRAGADTQYF. DNA for the CDR3: TGTGCCAGCACATCGACTAGCGGGAGGGCCGGGGCAGATACGCAGTATTTT.

V and J are TRBV28 and TRBJ2-1; D possibly matches TRBD1 or TRBD2 (5 bases each). With 3 bases removed from V and 12 bases from J, the gap between germline ends came to 21 bases. This CDR3 region has 15 residues. Germline V gives CDR1 MDHEN, CDR2 SYDVKM. CDR3 in DNA: TGTGCCAGCAGTTTTTGGGGGACCAGTGGGATCCGGCAGTTCTTC. This encodes CASSFWGTSGIRQFF.

This chain connects TRBV7-9 to TRBJ1-1; possibly TRBD1 for D (6 bases). The CDR3 has 15 residues. Germline loops: CDR1 SEHNR, CDR2 FQNEAQ (reference sequence). Trimming left V 5 bases short and J 0 bases short, with 13 bases between. CDR3 coding DNA: TGTGCCAGCAGCAGAGGACAGACCATGAACACTGAAGCTTTCTTT. This translates into CASSRGQTMNTEAFF.

The chain links TRBV6-5 to TRBJ2-1, with D unresolved. V lost 0 bases and J 8 bases, leaving 5 bases between the germline ends. The CDR3 is 12 residues long. CDR1 is MNHEY and CDR2 is SVGAGI in the germline V gene. The CDR3: CASSYSRDEQFF. The CDR3 nucleotides are TGTGCCAGCAGTTACTCTAGGGATGAGCAGTTCTTC.

This clone was observed a handful of times. The V gene is TRBV6-5, the J gene TRBJ1-3; D uncertain. V was trimmed by 0 bases and J by 0 bases, leaving 6 bases between them. The CDR3 has 15 amino acids. Germline-derived CDR1 and CDR2 are MNHEY and SVGAGI. CDR3 protein: CASSYSRHSGNTIYF. In nucleotides, the CDR3 is TGTGCCAGCAGTTACTCGAGACACTCTGGAAACACCATATATTTT.

This clone was found once. The chain joins TRBV19 to TRBJ2-3, with 7 bases matching TRBD1. Trimming at V came to 1 base and at J to 9 bases, leaving 4 bases not matched to a gene. Germline CDR1 LNHDA, CDR2 SQIVND (reference sequence). The CDR3 is made up of 13 amino acids. The CDR3 region has the DNA TGTGCCAGTAGTATAGCCCCAGGGGGAACGCAGTATTTT. It is translated as CASSIAPGGTQYF.

Concerning this clone itself: The junction departs from germline at one end; a sequencing error may be responsible. The chain recombines TRBV19 with TRBJ2-7; 9 nucleotides match TRBD1. CDR3 length: 13 amino acids. Germline loops: CDR1 LNHDA, CDR2 SQIVND (reference sequence). For the CDR3, the DNA is TGTGCCAGTAGACAGGGGGCGACCTACGAGCGGTACTTC. Its translation is CASRQGATYERYF.

As DNA, the CDR3 is TGTGCCAGCTCGCAAGGTCCAACTAATGAAAAACTGTTTTTT. Translating it yields CASSQGPTNEKLFF. This chain uses TRBV18 with TRBJ1-4; D gene unclear. CDR3 size: 14 residues. Germline V gene lookup returns CDR1 KGHSH and CDR2 LQKENI. V dropped 6 bases and J dropped 0 bases, with 8 bases sitting between them.

A few counts support this clone. This chain uses TRBV2 with TRBJ2-7, with TRBD2 identical over 8 bases. Trimming at V came to 7 bases and at J to 0 bases, leaving 8 bases not matched to a gene. CDR3 length: 15 residues. In germline, CDR1 is SNHLY, CDR2 FYNNEI. CDR3 nucleotide sequence: TGTGCCAGCAAGGAGCTAGCGGGCTACTCCTACGAGCAGTACTTC. It specifies CASKELAGYSYEQYF. The whole variable domain, filled in from reference TRBV2 and TRBJ2-7, reads EPEVTQTPSHQVTQMGQEVILRCVPISNHLYFYWYRQILGQKVEFLVSFYNNEISEKSEIFDDQFSVERPDGSNFTLKIRSTKLEDSAMYFCASKELAGYSYEQYFGPGTRLTVT.

The genes are TRBV2 and TRBJ2-7; the D is unclear. Trimming cost V 5 bases and J 3 bases, with 8 bases left between them. The CDR3 totals 12 residues. Germline V CDR1 and CDR2: SNHLY, FYNNEI. DNA for the CDR3: TGTGCCAGCAGTACAGTAGTCTACGAGCAGTACTTC. Translation gives CASSTVVYEQYF. The whole variable domain, filled in from reference TRBV2 and TRBJ2-7, reads EPEVTQTPSHQVTQMGQEVILRCVPISNHLYFYWYRQILGQKVEFLVSFYNNEISEKSEIFDDQFSVERPDGSNFTLKIRSTKLEDSAMYFCASSTVVYEQYFGPGTRLTVT.

The chain recombines TRBV30 with TRBJ2-1; perhaps D is TRBD1 or TRBD2 (5 bases each). CDR1 and CDR2 (germline): GTSNPN, SVGIG (reference sequence). The V end lost 3 bases, the J end lost 7 bases, and 10 bases lay between the germline ends. The CDR3 spans 12 residues. CDR3 in amino acids: CAWRGPDNEQFF. CDR3 DNA sequence: TGTGCCTGGAGGGGACCCGATAATGAGCAGTTCTTC.

This chain joins TRBV5-6 and TRBJ2-7; D gene unclear. Trimming left V 0 bases short and J 3 bases short, with 7 bases between. This CDR3 has 13 residues. Germline lookup yields CDR1 SGHDT and CDR2 YYEEEE. CDR3 coding DNA: TGTGCCAGCAGCTTGGAAACCAACTACGAGCAGTACTTC. As protein: CASSLETNYEQYF.